A single sample gave rise to the 20 T cell receptor beta chains below, sequenced in a study of blood T cell repertoires in COVID-19. Profiling relied on immunoSEQ multiplex PCR, and the TCRdb table lists in-frame clones only, not all of them. The table has approximately 120,000 clones, roughly 74% seen once. The sample taken for sequencing was peripheral blood. The source of these receptors is a man in his 60s with acute or convalescent COVID-19.

This clone was seen a handful of times. The chain combines TRBV27 with TRBJ1-5; D call uncertain. CDR3 size: 13 residues. V was pared by 5 bases and J by 6 bases, with 11 bases between. Germline values: CDR1 MNHEY, CDR2 SMNVEV (reference sequence). The CDR3 protein is CASSLERGQPQHF. CDR3 coding DNA: TGTGCCAGCAGTCTTGAACGGGGTCAGCCCCAGCATTTT.

This clone has just a few counts. The chain is built from TRBV15 and TRBJ1-5, with 9 nucleotides matching TRBD1. Losses at the gene ends were 4 bases for V and 6 bases for J; bases not matched to a gene: 7. Germline CDR1 is LNHNV and CDR2 is YYDKDF (reference sequence). The CDR3 totals 15 residues. In DNA form, the CDR3 reads TGTGCCACCAGCAAGGACAGGGGAGGTAGTCAGCCCCAGCATTTT. Residues: CATSKDRGGSQPQHF.

The DNA of the CDR3 is TGTGCCAGCAGTCCCGGACTAGCGCCAAGGGGAGGAGAGACCCAGTACTTC. This encodes CASSPGLAPRGGETQYF. The chain is built from TRBV6-4 and TRBJ2-5; the match to TRBD2 covers 9 bases. Losses at the gene ends were 5 bases for V and 4 bases for J; bases not matched to a gene: 14. This CDR3 spans 17 amino acids. Looked up from germline, CDR1 is MRHNA and CDR2 is SNTAGT.

This chain joins TRBV5-1 and TRBJ2-7; TRBD2 matches at 9 bases. This CDR3 spans 15 amino acids. Germline V gene data show CDR1 as SGHRS and CDR2 as YFSETQ. V trimming: 2 bases; J trimming: 3 bases; junction bases outside the gene matches: 6. The CDR3 reads CASSFGAGGIYEQYF. DNA for the CDR3: TGCGCCAGCAGCTTTGGGGCGGGAGGGATCTACGAGCAGTACTTC. Full variable domain (missing parts from reference TRBV5-1 and TRBJ2-7): KAGVTQTPRYLIKTRGQQVTLSCSPISGHRSVSWYQQTPGQGLQFLFEYFSETQRNKGNFPGRFSGRQFSNSRSEMNVSTLELGDSALYLCASSFGAGGIYEQYFGPGTRLTVT.

The chain carries TRBV7-2 and TRBJ1-2, with 7 bases that match TRBD1. Germline V CDR1 and CDR2: SGHTA, FQGNSA. There are 15 residues in the CDR3. J was trimmed by 8 bases and V by 3 bases; bases with no gene match: 12. The CDR3 sequence is CASSLDRNSFRGYTF. CDR3 bases: TGTGCCAGCAGCTTGGACAGGAACTCCTTTAGAGGCTACACCTTC.

The V call is TRBV3-1 (or the pseudogene TRBV3-2), the J call TRBJ1-2; TRBD1 aligns across 7 bases. Germline CDR1 reads LGHDT; CDR2 reads YNNKEL (reference sequence). The CDR3 loop spans 13 amino acids. V trimming: 6 bases; J trimming: 4 bases; junction bases outside the gene matches: 5. The CDR3 DNA reads TGTGCCAGCAGACACCGGGACAGCTATGGCTACACCTTC. Its protein is CASRHRDSYGYTF.

Points on this clone: One end of the junction does not line up with germline, which may come from a read error. The V and J genes are TRBV9 and TRBJ2-7, with TRBD1 matching over 9 bases. Germline CDR1 and CDR2: SGDLS and YYNGEE. This CDR3 comprises 14 residues. CDR3 residues: CVSSVGTGIYEQYF. CDR3 bases: TGTGTCAGCAGCGTGGGGACAGGGATTTACGAGCAGTACTTC.

The chain carries TRBV19 and TRBJ2-4, with D tentatively TRBD1 (6 bases). The CDR3 runs to 18 residues. Germline CDR1 is LNHDA and CDR2 is SQIVND (reference sequence). V was pared by 4 bases and J by 4 bases, with 23 bases between. CDR3 in DNA: TGTGCCAGTAGTAGAGCGCCCGGACAAGGGGGTGTGAAAAACATTCAGTACTTC. The encoded protein is CASSRAPGQGGVKNIQYF.

The rearrangement links TRBV28 to TRBJ2-1; TRBD2 aligns across 8 bases. This CDR3 is 18 amino acids long. Per germline, CDR1 MDHEN and CDR2 SYDVKM. Trimming removed 7 bases from V and 2 bases from J; junction bases left unmatched: 16. CDR3 coding DNA: TGTGCCAGCACAAAATCAAACTTAGCGGGGTCGGCCTACAATGAGCAGTTCTTC. Translating it yields CASTKSNLAGSAYNEQFF. Supplemented by reference TRBV28 and TRBJ2-1, the full variable domain reads DVKVTQSSRYLVKRTGEKVFLECVQDMDHENMFWYRQDPGLGLRLIYFSYDVKMKEKGDIPEGYSVSREKKERFSLILESASTNQTSMYLCASTKSNLAGSAYNEQFFGPGTRLTVL.

This chain links TRBV30 with TRBJ2-4, with D possibly TRBD2 on 6 matching bases. V was trimmed by 1 base and J by 0 bases, leaving 7 bases between them. In germline, CDR1 is GTSNPN, CDR2 SVGIG (reference sequence). The CDR3 extends over 14 amino acids. CDR3 nucleotide sequence: TGTGCCTGGAGTGCGGGACTAGCCAAAAACATTCAGTACTTC. Its translation is CAWSAGLAKNIQYF. The full variable domain, completed using reference TRBV30 and TRBJ2-4, is SQTIHQWPATLVQPVGSPLSLECTVEGTSNPNLYWYRQAAGRGLQLLFYSVGIGQISSEVPQNLSASRPQDRQFILSSKKLLLSDSGFYLCAWSAGLAKNIQYFGAGTRLSVL.

This chain uses TRBV29-1 with TRBJ1-1, with D perhaps matching TRBD1 (5 bases). CDR1 is SQVTM, CDR2 ANQGSEA, per germline. The V gene lost 3 bases and the J gene lost 7 bases, with 15 bases spanning the gap. This CDR3 contains 13 residues. This CDR3 reads CSVEKGRGGEAFF. The CDR3, as DNA: TGCAGCGTTGAGAAAGGGCGGGGGGGTGAAGCTTTCTTT. Supplemented by reference TRBV29-1 and TRBJ1-1, the full variable domain reads SAVISQKPSRDICQRGTSLTIQCQVDSQVTMMFWYRQQPGQSLTLIATANQGSEATYESGFVIDKFPISRPNLTFSTLTVSNMSPEDSSIYLCSVEKGRGGEAFFGQGTRLTVV.

The chain links TRBV7-3 to TRBJ2-5; 12 bases match TRBD2. Germline V gene sequence: CDR1 SGHTA, CDR2 FQGTGA. Trimming took 3 bases from V and 5 from J; bases not matched to a gene: 16. The CDR3 covers 19 residues. CDR3 in amino acids: CASSFLPLAGGLGSETQYF. CDR3 bases: TGTGCCAGCAGCTTTCTCCCCCTAGCGGGGGGGTTAGGGTCGGAGACCCAGTACTTC.

This chain uses TRBV19 with TRBJ2-2; 8 positions agree with TRBD2. The V and J ends lost 1 base and 7 bases, in that order; junction bases with no gene match: 5. There are 15 residues in the CDR3. Germline CDR1 LNHDA, CDR2 SQIVND (reference sequence). The CDR3 DNA is TGTGCCAGTAGTATAGCGGGGGGGCCCAGCGGGGAGCTGTTTTTT. Encoded protein: CASSIAGGPSGELFF.

V and J are TRBV5-6 and TRBJ2-1; a weak D match, TRBD2 (5 bases). The CDR3 spans 15 residues. Germline CDR1 reads SGHDT; CDR2 reads YYEEEE. V lost 1 base, J lost 4 bases, and 12 bases lay in between. CDR3 in amino acids: CASSLNAGAYNEQFF. The CDR3 nucleotides are TGTGCCAGCAGCTTGAATGCGGGCGCTTACAATGAGCAGTTCTTC.

CDR3 nucleotides: TGCGCCAGCAGCGCTAGCGGAAGCTCCTACGAGCAGTACTTC. Protein sequence: CASSASGSSYEQYF. This chain uses TRBV5-1 with TRBJ2-7; 7 nucleotides match TRBD2. The ends lost 4 bases at V and 0 bases at J; junction bases unmatched: 4. This CDR3 is built from 14 residues. The germline CDR1 and CDR2 sequences are SGHRS and YFSETQ. Full variable domain (remainder filled in from reference TRBV5-1 and TRBJ2-7): KAGVTQTPRYLIKTRGQQVTLSCSPISGHRSVSWYQQTPGQGLQFLFEYFSETQRNKGNFPGRFSGRQFSNSRSEMNVSTLELGDSALYLCASSASGSSYEQYFGPGTRLTVT.

The chain is built from TRBV2 and TRBJ1-5; a possible D gene is TRBD1 (6 bases). Trimming pared 2 bases from V and 2 bases from J, leaving 22 bases between. Germline V lookup: CDR1 SNHLY, CDR2 FYNNEI. The CDR3 is 19 residues long. This chain's CDR3 is CASSELTPKTGYGNQPQHF. In DNA form, the CDR3 reads TGTGCCAGCAGTGAATTAACCCCCAAAACAGGGTATGGCAATCAGCCCCAGCATTTT.

The chain joins TRBV4-2 to TRBJ2-1; D is unclear. CDR1 and CDR2 from the germline V gene are LGHNA and YNFKEQ. V lost 2 bases to trimming and J lost 0 bases, with 8 bases between them. This CDR3 has 15 amino acids. This CDR3 reads CASSQTTSSYNEQFF. In DNA, the CDR3 is TGTGCCAGCAGCCAAACGACAAGCTCCTACAATGAGCAGTTCTTC.

The chain is built from TRBV3-1 (or the pseudogene TRBV3-2) and TRBJ2-1; D call uncertain. The CDR3 extends over 15 amino acids. V was shortened by 1 base and J by 5 bases, with 12 bases between the two germline ends. From germline, CDR1 is LGHDT and CDR2 YNNKEL (reference sequence). CDR3 nucleotide sequence: TGTGCCAGCAGCCAAGGCTTACGGGTCGACAATGAGCAGTTCTTC. This translates into CASSQGLRVDNEQFF.

This clone has a single count. The V and J genes are TRBV10-1 and TRBJ1-4; weak D call: TRBD1 (5 bases). Trimming removed 3 bases from V and 0 bases from J, with 14 bases in between. The V gene's germline CDR1 is WNHNN and CDR2 SYGVQD (reference sequence). The CDR3 runs to 17 residues. Here the CDR3 DNA reads TGCGCCAGCAGTGACACCGGGACTCCATCAACTAATGAAAAACTGTTTTTT. Amino acid sequence: CASSDTGTPSTNEKLFF.

V and J are TRBV29-1 and TRBJ2-1; weak D call: TRBD1 (5 bases). CDR3 size: 14 residues. Trimming took off 7 bases at V and 6 bases at J, with 19 bases between the two ends. The germline gives CDR1 SQVTM, CDR2 ANQGSEA. The CDR3 region is CSGNRQKKTNEQFF. CDR3 in DNA: TGCAGCGGTAACAGACAGAAGAAGACCAATGAGCAGTTCTTC.